The clone carrying this TCR beta chain was recorded a few times. Its target is unknown. The data belong to a study of post-analysis software for immune sequencing data. Overall study findings and caveats: Controls showed lower frequencies than patients for a handful of TRBV segments, and TRBV5-6, TRBV5-1 and TRBV20-1 were among these. There was significantly lower normalized Chao1 diversity in multiple sclerosis patients than in controls. The F measure placed samples prepared in the same batch into strongly shared clusters.

Unique molecular identifiers were present in the TCR beta cDNA libraries. Hundreds of thousands of cDNA molecules came from about 1 to 10 million T cells. Using its own MiXCR run on the PCR reads, TCRdb lists one record per CDR3 protein. The table has about 800,000 distinct CDR3 sequences, about 27% seen once. This CDR3 contains 13 residues. The germline gives CDR1 SQVTM, CDR2 ANQGSEA. With 2 bases removed from V and 8 bases from J, the gap between germline ends came to 15 bases. Material for sequencing was blood. This rearrangement joins TRBV29-1 to TRBJ1-2, with D perhaps matching TRBD1 (5 bases). This receptor was taken from a girl aged 5 to 17 with multiple sclerosis. This chain's CDR3 is CSVERPDGTGYTF. The CDR3 coding sequence is TGCAGCGTTGAAAGGCCCGACGGGACCGGCTACACCTTC.